Sequencing of this T cell receptor beta chain was carried out in a study of T cell changes during pregnancy in multiple sclerosis. Assay used: immunoSEQ multiplex PCR; TCRdb lists only in-frame clones, some missing. In the table there are under 70,000 clones, roughly 94% of which are singletons. This TCR derives from a female donor with multiple sclerosis, enrolled in a pregnancy study. The sample here was CD8+ T cells from peripheral blood mononuclear cells, taken after pregnancy.

CDR3 bases: TGTGCCAGCAGCCAAGACCAGGAGGTACACTATGGCTACACCTTC. Protein: CASSQDQEVHYGYTF. The chain joins TRBV14 to TRBJ1-2; D is undetermined. The CDR3 runs 15 residues. V was shortened by 0 bases and J by 3 bases, with 11 bases between the two germline ends. Per the germline V gene, CDR1 is SGHDN and CDR2 is FVKESK.